Here is one T cell receptor beta chain with its context. Its antigen target is currently unknown. No base quality values were provided; no much bigger clone lies one nucleotide off. The data were taken from a study of OX40 agonist ivuxolimab in advanced cancers. Notes on the research overall: Ivuxolimab was a fully human IgG2 agonistic monoclonal antibody targeting the costimulatory receptor OX40 (CD134). Intravenous ivuxolimab was administered to patients every 2 weeks at six dose levels: 0.01, 0.1, 0.3, 1.5, 3 and 10 mg/kg. Among the approximately 54 dose-escalation patients, 19 had hepatocellular carcinoma, some 15 melanoma, 9 renal cell carcinoma and 9 head and neck cancer. A male proportion of around 80% and a mean age of about 60 years, ranging from about 23 to 90, were recorded for the dose-escalation cohort. Prior anti-PD-1, anti-PD-L1 or anti-CTLA-4 therapy was permitted, and checkpoint inhibitors had been received by more than 35% of dose-escalation patients. Partial responses occurred in three dose-escalation patients: two with cutaneous melanoma and one with hepatocellular carcinoma. The point of sequencing TCRbeta in the periphery was to test whether ivuxolimab changed TCR sequence diversity and drove clonal T-cell expansion. The monotherapy dose-escalation portion (N ≈ 57 patients) of the phase I ivuxolimab trial is reported in the paper.

From the cysteine through the phenylalanine, the CDR3 covers 15 amino acids. Just the 45-base CDR3 DNA is kept, in frame starting at base 1. Clipping removes 3 bases from V and 1 base from J, with 3 as the unmatched junction base count. As encoded in the germline V gene (reference sequence), CDR1 is LNHDA while CDR2 is SQIVND. Patients with a history of autoimmune disease or receiving systemic immunosuppression were excluded from the trial. In every dose cohort, peripheral blood was drawn for TCR sequencing at baseline, cycle 4 day 1, and cycle 7 day 1. Samples were obtained from an open-label, multicenter, first-in-human phase I dose-escalation trial of ivuxolimab. Adults with locally advanced or metastatic melanoma, renal cell, hepatocellular, or head and neck squamous cell carcinoma were enrolled in the trial. Before TCR sequencing, CD4+ and CD8+ T cells were separately sorted from peripheral blood.

The paper's findings and limits, for the study overall: After ivuxolimab, expanded clones were on average more numerous among CD8+ T cells than among CD4+ T cells. Low levels of normalized T-cell clonal expansion were also seen in some patients who did not respond. In the 0.1-3.0 mg/kg groups, partial responders were among the patients with the lowest normalized peripheral clonal expansion, particularly in CD8+ T cells. The antigen specificity of the clonally expanded peripheral T cells was not determined. At doses from 0.1 to 3.0 mg/kg, clonal expansion was seen in both CD4+ and CD8+ blood T cells between baseline and week 6.

Genomic DNA was isolated from the sorted cells so that the TCRbeta CDR3 region could be sequenced. The immunoSEQ Assay was used for sequencing of TCRbeta CDR3 regions. TCRdb carries this immuneACCESS record with in-frame sequences only. Its versions omit some clonotypes, under half of them owing to an unresolved V gene in the studies checked, with the rest unexplained. The sample has 76,000 or so clones on record, approximately 85% of them singletons. The top ten clones comprise approximately 0.65% of the sample. This TCR was recovered from an adult with an advanced solid tumor such as melanoma, head and neck, liver or kidney cancer. The chain is assembled from TRBV19 and TRBJ2-3; 8 of the junction bases match TRBD2. The material sequenced was CD4+ or CD8+ T cells sorted from blood, taken in a trial of the OX40 agonist ivuxolimab. The DNA is TGTGCCAGTAGTATTCAGGGACTAGGCACAGATACGCAGTATTTT. Translated, it reads CASSIQGLGTDTQYF.